The sample holds a few counts of the clone carrying this T cell receptor beta chain. The antigen is undetermined. Study-level findings and limits: The larger cohort examined one V-J beta rearrangement, not whole repertoires.

CD25-based Treg depletion was applied to purified naive CD4+ T cells. This CDR3 spans 13 amino acids. V dropped 4 bases and J dropped 4 bases, with 10 bases sitting between them. Germline V gene lookup returns CDR1 MGHRA and CDR2 YSYEKL. Full-length variable regions came from constant-region reverse primers plus semi-nested Nested Universal Primer A PCR. TCRdb processed the 5' RACE reads anew with MiXCR; each CDR3 protein has one entry. The sample carries 20,000 to 25,000 distinct CDR3 sequences, about 30% recorded once. The chain employs TRBV4-1 and TRBJ1-2; D uncertain. Sequencing input: tumor-infiltrating naive CD4+ T cells sorted from the breast tumor. Subset defined: naive CD4+ T cells, CD4+CD45RA+CD25-. This clonotype originated in a female donor with breast cancer. CDR3 sequence reads: CASSRPDFYGYTF. The DNA for the CDR3 is TGCGCCAGCAGCCGCCCGGACTTCTATGGCTACACCTTC.